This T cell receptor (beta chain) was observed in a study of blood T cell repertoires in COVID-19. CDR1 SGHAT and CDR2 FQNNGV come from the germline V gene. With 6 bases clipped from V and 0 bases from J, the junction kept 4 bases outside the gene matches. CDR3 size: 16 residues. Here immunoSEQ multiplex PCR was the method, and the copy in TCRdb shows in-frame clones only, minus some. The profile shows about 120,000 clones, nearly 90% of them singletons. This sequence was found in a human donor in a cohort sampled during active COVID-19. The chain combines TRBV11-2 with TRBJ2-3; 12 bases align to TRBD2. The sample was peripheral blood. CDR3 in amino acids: CASSSLAGGSTDTQYF. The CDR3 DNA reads TGTGCCAGCAGTTCTCTAGCGGGAGGGAGCACAGATACGCAGTATTTT. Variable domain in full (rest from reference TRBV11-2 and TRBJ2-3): EAGVAQSPRYKIIEKRQSVAFWCNPISGHATLYWYQQILGQGPKLLIQFQNNGVVDDSQLPKDRFSAERLKGVDSTLKIQPAKLEDSAVYLCASSSLAGGSTDTQYFGPGTRLTVL.